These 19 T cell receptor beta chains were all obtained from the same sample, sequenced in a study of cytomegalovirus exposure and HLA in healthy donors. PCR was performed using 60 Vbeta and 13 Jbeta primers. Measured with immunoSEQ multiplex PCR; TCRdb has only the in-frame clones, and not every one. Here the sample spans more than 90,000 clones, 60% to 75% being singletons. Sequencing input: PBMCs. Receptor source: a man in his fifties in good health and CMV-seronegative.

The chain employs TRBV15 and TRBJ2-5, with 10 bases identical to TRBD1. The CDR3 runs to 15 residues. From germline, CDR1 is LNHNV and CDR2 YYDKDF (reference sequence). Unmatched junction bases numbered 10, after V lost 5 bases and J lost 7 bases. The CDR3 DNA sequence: TGTGCCACCAGCGGGACGACAGGGGGCATAGGGACCCAGTACTTC. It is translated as CATSGTTGGIGTQYF.

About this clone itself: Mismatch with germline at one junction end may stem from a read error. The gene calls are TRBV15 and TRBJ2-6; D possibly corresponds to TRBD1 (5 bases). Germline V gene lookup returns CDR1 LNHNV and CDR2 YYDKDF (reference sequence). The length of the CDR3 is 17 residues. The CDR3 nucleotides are TGTGCCACCAGCAGAGAATTAGTCAGCTCTGGGGCCAACGTCCTGACCTTC. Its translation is CATSRELVSSGANVLTF.

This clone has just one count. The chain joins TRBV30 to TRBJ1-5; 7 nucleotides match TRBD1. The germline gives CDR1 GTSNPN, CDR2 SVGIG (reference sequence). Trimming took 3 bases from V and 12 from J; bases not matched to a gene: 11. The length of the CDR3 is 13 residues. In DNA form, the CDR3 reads TGTGCCTGGAGGTTGGGACAGACGGGGCTCCAGCATTTT. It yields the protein CAWRLGQTGLQHF.

CDR3 nucleotides: TGTGCCAGTAGTCCCTCGACAGGAACACTTACCTATGGCTACACCTTC. Translated, it gives CASSPSTGTLTYGYTF. The gene calls are TRBV19 and TRBJ1-2; D is possibly TRBD1 (6 bases). Germline CDR1 LNHDA, CDR2 SQIVND (reference sequence). V lost 5 bases to trimming and J lost 4 bases, with 20 bases between them. The CDR3 spans 16 residues.

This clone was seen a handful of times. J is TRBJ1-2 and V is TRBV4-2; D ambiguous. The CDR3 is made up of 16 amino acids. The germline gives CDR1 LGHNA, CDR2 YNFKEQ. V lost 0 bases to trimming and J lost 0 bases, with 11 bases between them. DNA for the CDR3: TGTGCCAGCAGCCAAGATACTTACAGCACTAACTATGGCTACACCTTC. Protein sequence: CASSQDTYSTNYGYTF.

The DNA for the CDR3 is TGTGTCGTCCCCCGGACAGGGACCTACGAGCAGTACTTC. Translating it yields CVVPRTGTYEQYF. The chain joins TRBV7-9 to TRBJ2-7; 8 bases align to TRBD1. The CDR3 covers 13 residues. The germline gives CDR1 SEHNR, CDR2 FQNEAQ (reference sequence).

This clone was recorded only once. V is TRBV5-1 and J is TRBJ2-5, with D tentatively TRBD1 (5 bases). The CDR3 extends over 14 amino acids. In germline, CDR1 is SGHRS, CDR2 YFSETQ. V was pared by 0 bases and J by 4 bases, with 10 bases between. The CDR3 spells CASSLGQGPETQYF. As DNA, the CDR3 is TGCGCCAGCAGCTTGGGGCAGGGCCCAGAGACCCAGTACTTC.

The CDR3 here is CSGAGLAGDPYEQYF. DNA for the CDR3: TGCAGCGGGGCGGGACTAGCGGGGGATCCCTACGAGCAGTACTTC. This rearrangement joins TRBV29-1 to TRBJ2-7, with 14 bases identical to TRBD2. CDR1 and CDR2 (germline): SQVTM, ANQGSEA. The CDR3 is made up of 15 amino acids. V dropped 7 bases and J dropped 2; count of bases not matched to a gene: 7.

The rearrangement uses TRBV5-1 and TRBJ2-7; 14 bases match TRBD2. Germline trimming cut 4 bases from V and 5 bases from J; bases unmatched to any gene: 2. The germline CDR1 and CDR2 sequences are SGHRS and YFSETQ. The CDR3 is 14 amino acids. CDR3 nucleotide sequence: TGCGCCAGCAGCAGACTAGCGGGGGGGAACGAGCAGTACTTC. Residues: CASSRLAGGNEQYF.

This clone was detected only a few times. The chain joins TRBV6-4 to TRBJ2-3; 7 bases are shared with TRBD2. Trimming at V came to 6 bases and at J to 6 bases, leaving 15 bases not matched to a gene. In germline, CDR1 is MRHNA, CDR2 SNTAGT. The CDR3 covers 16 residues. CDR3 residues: CASSRSSGIGGDTQYF. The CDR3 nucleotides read TGTGCCAGCAGCCGGTCCTCAGGGATCGGGGGGGATACGCAGTATTTT.

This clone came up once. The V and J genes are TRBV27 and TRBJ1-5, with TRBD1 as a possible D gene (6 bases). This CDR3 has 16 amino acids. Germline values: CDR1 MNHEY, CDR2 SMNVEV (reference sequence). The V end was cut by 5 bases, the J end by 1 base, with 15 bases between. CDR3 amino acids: CASSPMGRGSNQPQHF. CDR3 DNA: TGTGCCAGCAGTCCCATGGGGAGGGGGAGCAATCAGCCCCAGCATTTT.

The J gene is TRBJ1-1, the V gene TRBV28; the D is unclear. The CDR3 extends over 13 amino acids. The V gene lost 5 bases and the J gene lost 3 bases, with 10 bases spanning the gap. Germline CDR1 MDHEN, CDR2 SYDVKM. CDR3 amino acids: CASSPGGYTEAFF. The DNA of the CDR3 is TGTGCCAGCAGTCCAGGAGGATACACTGAAGCTTTCTTT.

Here the CDR3 DNA reads TGCGCCAGCAGGAGGGATGGCTACACCTTC. Translated: CASRRDGYTF. The genes are TRBV23-1 and TRBJ1-2; D unclear. TRBV23-1 counts as an open reading frame of uncertain function. The length of the CDR3 is 10 residues. Trimming cost V 6 bases and J 6 bases, with 5 bases left between them.

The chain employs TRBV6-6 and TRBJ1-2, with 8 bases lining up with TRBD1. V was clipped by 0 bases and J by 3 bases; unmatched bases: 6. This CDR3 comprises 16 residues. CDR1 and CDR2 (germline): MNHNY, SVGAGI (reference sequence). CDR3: CASSYSPGQADYGYTF. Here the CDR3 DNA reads TGTGCCAGCAGTTACTCCCCGGGACAGGCGGACTATGGCTACACCTTC.

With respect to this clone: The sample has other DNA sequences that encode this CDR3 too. This chain's CDR3 is CSVEENRGHYPTDTQYF. CDR3 DNA sequence: TGCAGCGTTGAAGAAAACCGCGGACACTACCCCACAGATACGCAGTATTTT. The rearrangement joins TRBV29-1 to TRBJ2-3; D perhaps matches TRBD1 (5 bases). The CDR3 consists of 17 residues. V was cut by 0 bases and J by 2 bases, with 18 bases left in between. Germline CDR1 SQVTM, CDR2 ANQGSEA.

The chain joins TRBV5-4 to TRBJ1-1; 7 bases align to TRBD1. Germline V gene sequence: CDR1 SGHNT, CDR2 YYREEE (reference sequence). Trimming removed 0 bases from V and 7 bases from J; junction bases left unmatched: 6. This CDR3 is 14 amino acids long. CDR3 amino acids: CASSLARGTVEAFF. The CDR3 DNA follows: TGTGCCAGCAGCTTGGCCCGGGGGACAGTTGAAGCTTTCTTT.

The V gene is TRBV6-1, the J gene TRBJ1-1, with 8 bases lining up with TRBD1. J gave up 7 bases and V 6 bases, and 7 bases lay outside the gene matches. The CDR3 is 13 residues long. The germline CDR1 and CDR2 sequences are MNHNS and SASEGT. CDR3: CASRADRGDEAFF. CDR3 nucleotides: TGTGCCAGCAGGGCTGACAGGGGTGATGAAGCTTTCTTT.

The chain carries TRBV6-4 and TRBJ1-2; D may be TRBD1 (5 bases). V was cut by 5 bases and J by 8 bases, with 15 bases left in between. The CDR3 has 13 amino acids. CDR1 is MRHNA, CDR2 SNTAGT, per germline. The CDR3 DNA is TGTGCCAGCAGTTCAGGGTTCGGATGGGGCTACACCTTC. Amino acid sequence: CASSSGFGWGYTF.

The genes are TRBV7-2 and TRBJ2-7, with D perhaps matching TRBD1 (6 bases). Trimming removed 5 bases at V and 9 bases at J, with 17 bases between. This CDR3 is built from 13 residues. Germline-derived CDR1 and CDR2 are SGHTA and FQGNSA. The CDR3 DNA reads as TGTGCCAGCAGCACCGGGACACTCGACGGGCAGTACTTC. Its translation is CASSTGTLDGQYF.